This TCR beta chain was identified during a study of Ad26.COV2.S vaccination and SARS-CoV-2 variants. Study-wide findings and caveats: Spike-specific TCR breadth was greater after Ad26.COV2.S than placebo. Reportedly, spike-specific CD8+ and CD4+ T cell responses achieved substantial breadth once vaccination had taken place. Vaccinees and placebo recipients showed similar non-spike TCR breadth.

Treatment defined: 15 to 20 received Ad26.COV2.S at low or high dose, single or two shots; five or six received placebo; per-sample allocation not given. Sampling took place 63 days after the first vaccine or placebo injection. Wuhan-strain spike was delivered by a replication-incompetent Ad26 vector. Produced via immunoSEQ multiplex PCR; TCRdb's table is partial and in-frame only. The table includes hundreds of thousands of clones, approximately 86% detected once. The CDR3 spans 15 residues. Germline V gives CDR1 SGDLS, CDR2 YYNGEE. V was pared by 0 bases and J by 4 bases, with 3 bases of the junction left unmatched. Notes on this clone: Its antigen is not known.

This receptor was taken from a person between 18 and 59 years old who received the Ad26.COV2.S COVID-19 vaccine or a placebo. This material consisted of peripheral blood, taken in a trial of Ad26.COV2.S vaccine versus placebo. The J gene is TRBJ2-7, the V gene TRBV9; TRBD2 aligns across 11 bases. CDR3 DNA: TGTGCCAGCAGCGTAGAACTAGCGGGAGTTTACGAGCAGTACTTC. This translates into CASSVELAGVYEQYF.